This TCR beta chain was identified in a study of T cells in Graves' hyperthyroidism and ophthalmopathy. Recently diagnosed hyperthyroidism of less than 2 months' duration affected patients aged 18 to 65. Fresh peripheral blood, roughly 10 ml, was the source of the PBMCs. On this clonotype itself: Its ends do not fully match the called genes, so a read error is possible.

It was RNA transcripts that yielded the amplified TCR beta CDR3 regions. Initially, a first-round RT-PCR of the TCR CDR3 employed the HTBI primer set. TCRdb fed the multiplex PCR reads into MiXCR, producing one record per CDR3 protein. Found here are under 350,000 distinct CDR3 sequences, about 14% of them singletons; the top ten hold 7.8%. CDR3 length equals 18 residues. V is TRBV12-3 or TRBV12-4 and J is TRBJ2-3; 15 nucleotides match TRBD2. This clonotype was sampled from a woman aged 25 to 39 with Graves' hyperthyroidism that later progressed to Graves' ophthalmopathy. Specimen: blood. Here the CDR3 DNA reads TGTGCCGGCAGTTTAGCGGGACTAGCGGGAGGAAGCACAGATACGCAGTATTTT. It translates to CAGSLAGLAGGSTDTQYF.